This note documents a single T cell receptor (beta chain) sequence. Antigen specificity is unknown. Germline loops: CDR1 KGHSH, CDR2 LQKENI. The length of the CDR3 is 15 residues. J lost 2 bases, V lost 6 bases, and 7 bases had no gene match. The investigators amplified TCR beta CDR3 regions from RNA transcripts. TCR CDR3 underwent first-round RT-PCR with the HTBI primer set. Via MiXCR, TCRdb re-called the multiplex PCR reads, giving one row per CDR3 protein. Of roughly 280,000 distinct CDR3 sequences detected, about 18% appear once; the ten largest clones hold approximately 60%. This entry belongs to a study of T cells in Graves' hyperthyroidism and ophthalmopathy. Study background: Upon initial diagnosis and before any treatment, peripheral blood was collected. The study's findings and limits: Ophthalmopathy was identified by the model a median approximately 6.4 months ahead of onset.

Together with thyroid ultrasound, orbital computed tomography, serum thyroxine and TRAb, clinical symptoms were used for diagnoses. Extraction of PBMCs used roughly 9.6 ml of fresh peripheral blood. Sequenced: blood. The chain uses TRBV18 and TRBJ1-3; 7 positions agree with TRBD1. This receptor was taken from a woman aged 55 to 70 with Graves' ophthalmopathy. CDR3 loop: CASSEITGAGNTIYF. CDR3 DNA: TGTGCCAGCTCCGAGATTACAGGGGCTGGAAACACCATATATTTT.